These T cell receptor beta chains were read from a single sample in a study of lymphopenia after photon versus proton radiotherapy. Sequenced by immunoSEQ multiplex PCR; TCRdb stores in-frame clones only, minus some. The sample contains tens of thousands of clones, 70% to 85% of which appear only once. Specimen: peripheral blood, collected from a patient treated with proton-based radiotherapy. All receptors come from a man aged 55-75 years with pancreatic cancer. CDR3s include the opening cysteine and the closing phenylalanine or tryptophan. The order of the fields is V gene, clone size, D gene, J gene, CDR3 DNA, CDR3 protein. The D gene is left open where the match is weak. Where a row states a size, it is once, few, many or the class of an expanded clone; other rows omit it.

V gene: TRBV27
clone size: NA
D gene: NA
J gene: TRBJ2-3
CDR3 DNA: TGTGCCAGCAGTGCCTGGGGGCGCACAGATACGCAGTATTTT
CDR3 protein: CASSAWGRTDTQYF

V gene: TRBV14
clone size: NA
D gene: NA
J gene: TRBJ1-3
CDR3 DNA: TGTGCCAGCAGCCAAGGAGGATCGGGCGCGCCCGAATATTTT
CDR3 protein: CASSQGGSGAPEYF

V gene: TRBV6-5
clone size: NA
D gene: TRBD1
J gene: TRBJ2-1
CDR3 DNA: TGTGCCAGCAGTCGGGGGGACAGGGCCCTTACCGAGCAGTTCTTC
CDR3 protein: CASSRGDRALTEQFF

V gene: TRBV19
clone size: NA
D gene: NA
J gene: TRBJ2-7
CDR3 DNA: TGTGCCAGTAGTATAGCCCGGGACGGGTACTACGAGCAGTACTTC
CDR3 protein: CASSIARDGYYEQYF

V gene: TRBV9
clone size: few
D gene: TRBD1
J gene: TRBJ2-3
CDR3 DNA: TGTGCCAGCAGCGTAGAAAGTCGACAGGGGTCCGATACGCAGTATTTT
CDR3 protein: CASSVESRQGSDTQYF

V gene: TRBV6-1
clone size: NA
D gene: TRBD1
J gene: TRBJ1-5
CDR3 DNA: TGTGCCAGCAGTCAGACAGGGGGTGAAGGGACTTTCCATTTT
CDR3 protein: CASSQTGGEGTFHF

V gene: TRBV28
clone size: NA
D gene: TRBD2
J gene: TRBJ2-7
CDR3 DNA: TGTGCCAGCAGTCGGACTAGCCTGAGGGAGCAGTACTTC
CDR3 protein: CASSRTSLREQYF

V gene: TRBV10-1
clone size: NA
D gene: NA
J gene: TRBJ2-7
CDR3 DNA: TGCGCCAGCAGTGAGCCAGGAAAGATCTACGAGCAGTACTTC
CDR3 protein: CASSEPGKIYEQYF

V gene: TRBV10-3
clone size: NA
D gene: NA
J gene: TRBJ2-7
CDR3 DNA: TGTGCCATCGGGGGAGCGGGACACTCCTACGAGCAGTACTTC
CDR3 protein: CAIGGAGHSYEQYF

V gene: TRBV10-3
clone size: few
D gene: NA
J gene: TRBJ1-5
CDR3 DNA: TGTGCCATCAGTGGAACAAGCTTACTCAATCAGCCCCAGCATTTT
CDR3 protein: CAISGTSLLNQPQHF

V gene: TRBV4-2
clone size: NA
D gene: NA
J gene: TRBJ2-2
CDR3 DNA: TGTGCCAGCAGCCCCCCCCCAGGAGAGAACACCGGGGAGCTGTTTTTT
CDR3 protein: CASSPPPGENTGELFF

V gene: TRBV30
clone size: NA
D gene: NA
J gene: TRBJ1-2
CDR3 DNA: TGTGCCCGGGAGGGGGACTTAAACTATGGCTACACCTTC
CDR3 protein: CAREGDLNYGYTF

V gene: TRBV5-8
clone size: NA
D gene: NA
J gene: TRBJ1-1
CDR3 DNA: TGTGCCAGCAGCTTGGGTGAAGCTTTCTTT
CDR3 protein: CASSLGEAFF

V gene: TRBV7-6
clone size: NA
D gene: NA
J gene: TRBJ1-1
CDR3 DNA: TGTGCCAGCAGCATCGGACTCATGAACACTGAAGCTTTCTTT
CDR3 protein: CASSIGLMNTEAFF

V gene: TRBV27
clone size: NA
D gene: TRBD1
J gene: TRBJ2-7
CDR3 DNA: TGTGCCAGCAACCGACCGGGACAGGGGAGAAACGAGCAGTACTTC
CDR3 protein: CASNRPGQGRNEQYF

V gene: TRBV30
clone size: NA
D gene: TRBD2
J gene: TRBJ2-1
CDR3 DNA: TGTGCCTGGGCAAGACTAGCGGATTACAATGAGCAGTTCTTC
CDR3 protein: CAWARLADYNEQFF

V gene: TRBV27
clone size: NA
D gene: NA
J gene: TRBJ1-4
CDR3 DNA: TGTGCCAGCAGTGCAGGGGCGTGGGGTGAAAAACTGTTTTTT
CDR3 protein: CASSAGAWGEKLFF

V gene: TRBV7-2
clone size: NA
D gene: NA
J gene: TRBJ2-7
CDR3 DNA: TGTGCCAGCAGCTTAGGGCAGGCGATCTCCTACGAGCAGTACTTC
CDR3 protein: CASSLGQAISYEQYF

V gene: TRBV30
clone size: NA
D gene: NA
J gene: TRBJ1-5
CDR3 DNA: TGTGCCTGGACCGGGGCCGGAGGTTATAGCAATCAGCCCCAGCATTTT
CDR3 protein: CAWTGAGGYSNQPQHF

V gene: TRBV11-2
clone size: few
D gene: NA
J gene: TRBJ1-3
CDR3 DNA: TGTGCCAGCAGCGGCGCCAGGGCTGGAAACACCATATATTTT
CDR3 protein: CASSGARAGNTIYF

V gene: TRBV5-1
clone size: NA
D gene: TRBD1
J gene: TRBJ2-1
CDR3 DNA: TGCGCCAGCAGCCTCAACCGGGACAGGGGTAACAATGAGCAGTTCTTC
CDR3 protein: CASSLNRDRGNNEQFF

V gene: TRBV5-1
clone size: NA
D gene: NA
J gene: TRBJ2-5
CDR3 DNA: TGCGCCAGCAGCTTGGTCATAGAACAAGAGACCCAGTACTTC
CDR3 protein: CASSLVIEQETQYF